One TCR beta chain is described in this entry. Its target is unknown. CDR3 size: 15 residues. V trimming: 5 bases; J trimming: 14 bases; junction bases outside the gene matches: 14. Previously described methods and listed TCR primers were used for bulk TCR libraries. Via MiXCR, TCRdb re-called the PCR reads, giving one row per CDR3 protein. The sample yields hundreds of thousands of distinct CDR3 sequences, 25% seen once. This specimen comes from a study of molecular identifiers for immune sequencing clone quantification. Study background: Sequencing covered four of five parts into which replicate RNA from approximately 20,000 or 98,000 naive CD8 cells was split.

Study conclusions and caveats: Clones above 20 RNA copies contained over 98% of effector molecules but under 1% of naive ones.

The sample taken for sequencing was naive CD8+ T cells from blood, with Jurkat cell RNA spiked in. Sample subset: FACS-sorted CD8+CD4-CCR7+CD45RA+ naive T cells. This receptor was taken from a human donor in good health. Some libraries in this study had Jurkat cell RNA spiked in. The chain carries TRBV12-3 or TRBV12-4 and TRBJ1-6, with TRBD1 matching over 8 bases. DNA of the CDR3: TGTGCCAGCAGTCCCACAGGGGGGGCCGCCTCAACCCTCCACTTT. Translating gives CASSPTGGAASTLHF.